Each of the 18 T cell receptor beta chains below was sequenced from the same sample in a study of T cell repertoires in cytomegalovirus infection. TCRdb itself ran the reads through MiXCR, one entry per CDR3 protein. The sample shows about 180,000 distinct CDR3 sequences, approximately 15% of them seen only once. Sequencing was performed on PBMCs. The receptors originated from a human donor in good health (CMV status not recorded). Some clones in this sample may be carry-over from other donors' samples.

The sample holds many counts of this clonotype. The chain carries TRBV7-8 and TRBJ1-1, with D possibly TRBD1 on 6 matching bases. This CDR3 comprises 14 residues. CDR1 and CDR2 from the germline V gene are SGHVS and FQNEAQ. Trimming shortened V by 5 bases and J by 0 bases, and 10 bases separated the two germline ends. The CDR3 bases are TGTGCCAGCAGCAACAGGGTAATGAACACTGAAGCTTTCTTT. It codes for CASSNRVMNTEAFF.

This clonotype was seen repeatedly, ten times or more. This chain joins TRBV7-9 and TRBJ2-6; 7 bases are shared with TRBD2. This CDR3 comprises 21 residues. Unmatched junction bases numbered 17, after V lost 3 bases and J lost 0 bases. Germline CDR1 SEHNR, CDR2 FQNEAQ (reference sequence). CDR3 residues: CASSLSLGRRGDLSGANVLTF. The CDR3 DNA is TGTGCCAGCAGCTTGAGTCTAGGGCGCCGGGGGGATCTCTCTGGGGCCAACGTCCTGACTTTC.

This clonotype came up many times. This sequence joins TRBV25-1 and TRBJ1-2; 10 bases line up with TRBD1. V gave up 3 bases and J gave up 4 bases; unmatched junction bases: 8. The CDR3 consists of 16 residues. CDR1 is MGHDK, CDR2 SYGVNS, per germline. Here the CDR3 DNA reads TGTGCCAGCAGTGACCGGATGACAGGGGGCAGCTATGGCTACACCTTC. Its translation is CASSDRMTGGSYGYTF.

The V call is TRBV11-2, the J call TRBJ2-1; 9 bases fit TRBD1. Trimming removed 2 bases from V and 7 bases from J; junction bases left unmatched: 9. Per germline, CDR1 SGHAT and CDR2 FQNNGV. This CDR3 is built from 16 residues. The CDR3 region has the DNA TGTGCCAGCAGCTTATATTTGGACAGGGGTAAAAATGAGCAGTTCTTC. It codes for CASSLYLDRGKNEQFF.

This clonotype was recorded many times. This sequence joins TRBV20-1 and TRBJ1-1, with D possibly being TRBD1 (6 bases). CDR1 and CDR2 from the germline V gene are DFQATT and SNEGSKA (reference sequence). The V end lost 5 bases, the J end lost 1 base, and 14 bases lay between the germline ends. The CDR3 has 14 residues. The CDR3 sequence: CSAGGTRANTEAFF. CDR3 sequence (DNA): TGCAGTGCTGGTGGGACACGCGCGAACACTGAAGCTTTCTTT.

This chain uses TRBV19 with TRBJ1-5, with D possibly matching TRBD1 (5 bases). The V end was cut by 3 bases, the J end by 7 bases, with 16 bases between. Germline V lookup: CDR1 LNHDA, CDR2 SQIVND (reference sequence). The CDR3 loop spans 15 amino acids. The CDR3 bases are TGTGCCAGTAGTATCCGGTCGGGGGTATCACAGCCCCAGCATTTT. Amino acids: CASSIRSGVSQPQHF.

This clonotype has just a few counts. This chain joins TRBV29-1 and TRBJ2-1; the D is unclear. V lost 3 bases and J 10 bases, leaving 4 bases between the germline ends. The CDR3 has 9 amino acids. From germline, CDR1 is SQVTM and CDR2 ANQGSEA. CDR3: CSVDVEQFF. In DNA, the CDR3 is TGCAGCGTTGACGTCGAGCAGTTCTTC.

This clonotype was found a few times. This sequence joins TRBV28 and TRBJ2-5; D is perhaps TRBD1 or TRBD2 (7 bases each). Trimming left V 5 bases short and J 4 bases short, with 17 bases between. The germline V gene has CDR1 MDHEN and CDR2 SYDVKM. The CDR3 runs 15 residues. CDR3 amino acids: CASSSGTVTSETQYF. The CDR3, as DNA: TGTGCCAGCAGTAGCGGGACAGTTACTTCAGAGACCCAGTACTTC.

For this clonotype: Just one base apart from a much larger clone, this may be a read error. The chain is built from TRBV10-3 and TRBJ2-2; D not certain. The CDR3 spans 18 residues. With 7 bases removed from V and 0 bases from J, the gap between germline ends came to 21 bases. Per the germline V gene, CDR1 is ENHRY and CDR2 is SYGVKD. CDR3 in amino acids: CAINVRTSDGSNTGELFF. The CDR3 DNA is TGTGCCATCAATGTTAGAACTTCGGACGGATCGAACACCGGGGAGCTGTTTTTT.

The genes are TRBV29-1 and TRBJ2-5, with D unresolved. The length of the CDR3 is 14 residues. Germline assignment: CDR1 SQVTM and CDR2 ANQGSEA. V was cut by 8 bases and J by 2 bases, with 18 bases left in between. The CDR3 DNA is TGCAGCACTCTACGGACCCACGGGCAAGAGACCCAGTACTTC. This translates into CSTLRTHGQETQYF.

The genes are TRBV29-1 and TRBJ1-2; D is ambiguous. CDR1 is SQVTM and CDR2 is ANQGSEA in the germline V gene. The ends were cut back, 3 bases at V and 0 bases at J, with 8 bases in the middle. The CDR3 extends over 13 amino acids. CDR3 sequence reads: CSVDSATNYGYTF. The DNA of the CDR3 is TGCAGCGTTGATTCTGCCACTAACTATGGCTACACCTTC. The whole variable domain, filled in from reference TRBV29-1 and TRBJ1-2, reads SAVISQKPSRDICQRGTSLTIQCQVDSQVTMMFWYRQQPGQSLTLIATANQGSEATYESGFVIDKFPISRPNLTFSTLTVSNMSPEDSSIYLCSVDSATNYGYTFGSGTRLTVV.

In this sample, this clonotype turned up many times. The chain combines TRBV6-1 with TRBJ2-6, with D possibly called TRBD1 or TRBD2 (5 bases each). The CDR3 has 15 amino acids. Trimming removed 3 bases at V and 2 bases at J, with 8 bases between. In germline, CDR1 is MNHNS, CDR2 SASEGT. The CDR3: CASSEQGAGANVLTF. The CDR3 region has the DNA TGTGCCAGCAGTGAGCAGGGAGCTGGGGCCAACGTCCTGACTTTC.

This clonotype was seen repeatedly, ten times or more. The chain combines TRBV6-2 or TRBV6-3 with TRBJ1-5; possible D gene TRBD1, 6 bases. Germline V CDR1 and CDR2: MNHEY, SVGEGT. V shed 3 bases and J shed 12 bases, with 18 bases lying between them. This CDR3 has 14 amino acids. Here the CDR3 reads CASSYRDTDSYQHF. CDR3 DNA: TGTGCCAGCAGTTATCGGGACACCGATTCCTACCAGCATTTT.

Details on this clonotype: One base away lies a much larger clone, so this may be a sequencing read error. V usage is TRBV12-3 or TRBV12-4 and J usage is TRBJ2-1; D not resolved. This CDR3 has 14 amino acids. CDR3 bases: TGTACCAGCAGTTTTTCGGACCGACACAATGAGCAGTTCTTC. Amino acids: CTSSFSDRHNEQFF.

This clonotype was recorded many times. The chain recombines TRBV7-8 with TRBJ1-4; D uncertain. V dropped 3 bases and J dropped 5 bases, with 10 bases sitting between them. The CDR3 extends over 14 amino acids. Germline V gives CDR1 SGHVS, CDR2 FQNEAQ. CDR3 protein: CASSLKGSNEKLFF. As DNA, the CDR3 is TGTGCCAGCAGCTTGAAGGGATCCAATGAAAAACTGTTTTTT.

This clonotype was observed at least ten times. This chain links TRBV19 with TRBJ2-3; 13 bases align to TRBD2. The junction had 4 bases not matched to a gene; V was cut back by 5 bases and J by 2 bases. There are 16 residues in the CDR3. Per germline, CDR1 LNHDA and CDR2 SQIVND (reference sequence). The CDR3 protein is CASSRTSGGVTDTQYF. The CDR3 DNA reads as TGTGCCAGTAGTCGGACTAGCGGGGGAGTCACAGATACGCAGTATTTT.

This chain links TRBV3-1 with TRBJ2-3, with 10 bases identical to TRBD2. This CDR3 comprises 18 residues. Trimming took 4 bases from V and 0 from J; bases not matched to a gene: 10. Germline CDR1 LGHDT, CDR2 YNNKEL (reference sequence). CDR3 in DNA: TGTGCCAGCAGCCTTGGACTAGCGGCGATCCGGAGCACAGATACGCAGTATTTT. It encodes CASSLGLAAIRSTDTQYF.

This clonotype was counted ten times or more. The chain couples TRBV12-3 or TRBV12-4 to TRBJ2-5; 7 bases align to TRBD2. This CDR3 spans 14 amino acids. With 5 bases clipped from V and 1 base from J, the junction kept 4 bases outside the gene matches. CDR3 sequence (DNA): TGTGCCAGCAGTCCCAGCGGGACCCAAGAGACCCAGTACTTC. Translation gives CASSPSGTQETQYF.